Following are 24 T cell receptor beta chains from one sample sequenced in a study of T cell repertoires in cytomegalovirus infection. Which antigens these TCRs recognize remains unknown. In TCRdb, the reads were re-called with MiXCR into one record per CDR3 protein. The data contain 650,000 to 850,000 distinct CDR3 sequences, about 27% of them singletons. Sequenced material: cultured CD8+ T cells from PBMCs, taken from culture after CMV antigen stimulation. The source of these receptors is a human donor in good health (CMV status not recorded). Some clones in this sample may be carry-over from other donors' samples.

This clonotype was counted between two and nine times. The J gene is TRBJ1-2, the V gene TRBV7-9; TRBD1 aligns across 8 bases. Per the germline V gene, CDR1 is SEHNR and CDR2 is FQNEAQ (reference sequence). This CDR3 region has 15 residues. V lost 5 bases to trimming and J lost 6 bases; unmatched junction nucleotides: 11. The CDR3 reads CASSVSETGADGYTF. For the CDR3, the DNA is TGTGCCAGCAGCGTCTCGGAGACAGGGGCCGATGGCTACACCTTC.

The rearrangement joins TRBV6-6 to TRBJ1-1; TRBD1 agrees at 8 bases. The CDR3 sequence is 13 residues long. Germline V gene sequence: CDR1 MNHNY, CDR2 SVGAGI (reference sequence). Unmatched junction bases numbered 5, after V lost 5 bases and J lost 6 bases. Here the CDR3 DNA reads TGTGCCAGCAGTGACAGGGGAAGATCTGAAGCTTTCTTT. Amino acids: CASSDRGRSEAFF.

Turning to this clonotype: Just one base apart from a much larger clone, this may be a read error. The chain couples TRBV7-8 to TRBJ1-5; 9 bases map to TRBD1. Germline V gives CDR1 SGHVS, CDR2 FQNEAQ. This CDR3 spans 15 amino acids. The CDR3 bases are TGTGTCAGCAGCCCCAGGACAGGGGGCAATCAGCCCCAGCATTTT. It encodes CVSSPRTGGNQPQHF.

V usage is TRBV7-9 and J usage is TRBJ1-2, with D perhaps TRBD1 (5 bases). V dropped 1 base and J dropped 3 bases, with 9 bases sitting between them. Per germline, CDR1 SEHNR and CDR2 FQNEAQ (reference sequence). The CDR3 is 14 amino acids. CDR3: CASSLEDNYYGYTF. DNA of the CDR3: TGTGCCAGCAGCTTAGAGGACAACTACTATGGCTACACCTTC.

The chain joins TRBV7-9 to TRBJ2-1, with D unclear. Germline loops: CDR1 SEHNR, CDR2 FQNEAQ (reference sequence). V dropped 6 bases and J dropped 3 bases, with 18 bases sitting between them. The CDR3 runs to 16 residues. The CDR3 loop reads CASSLTFRTFYNEQFF. The CDR3 bases are TGTGCCAGCAGTTTAACCTTCCGGACCTTCTACAATGAGCAGTTCTTC.

This clonotype was seen a handful of times. The chain combines TRBV6-1 with TRBJ1-1; D call uncertain. The CDR3 totals 13 residues. The V gene's germline CDR1 is MNHNS and CDR2 SASEGT. V lost 5 bases to trimming and J lost 3 bases, with 10 bases between them. The CDR3 region has the DNA TGTGCCAGCAGTTACGAGCCCTACACTGAAGCTTTCTTT. It translates to CASSYEPYTEAFF.

This rearrangement joins TRBV4-1 to TRBJ1-2; D uncertain. Germline V gene lookup returns CDR1 MGHRA and CDR2 YSYEKL. The V end was cut by 0 bases, the J end by 5 bases, with 13 bases between. CDR3 length equals 15 residues. CDR3 protein: CASSQDRGPAYGYTF. The CDR3 bases are TGCGCCAGCAGCCAAGACCGGGGTCCGGCATATGGCTACACCTTC.

V and J are TRBV7-2 and TRBJ2-1; 7 bases map to TRBD1. This CDR3 region has 14 residues. Germline V gene sequence: CDR1 SGHTA, CDR2 FQGNSA. V lost 4 bases and J lost 5; bases outside the gene matches: 5. Here the CDR3 DNA reads TGTGCCAGCAGCTCCTGGGACAGACACAATGAGCAGTTCTTC. Translating it yields CASSSWDRHNEQFF.

V usage is TRBV6-2 or TRBV6-3 and J usage is TRBJ2-5; the match to TRBD1 covers 7 bases. Per the germline V gene, CDR1 is MNHEY and CDR2 is SVGEGT. Trimming took 2 bases from V and 4 from J; bases not matched to a gene: 10. The CDR3 spans 16 residues. The CDR3: CASSYITDRVRETQYF. CDR3 DNA sequence: TGTGCCAGCAGTTACATCACCGACAGGGTGAGAGAGACCCAGTACTTC.

This clonotype occurred a few times. This chain links TRBV7-4 with TRBJ2-7, with D tentatively TRBD1 (6 bases). Trimming took 1 base from V and 6 from J, leaving 10 bases between them. CDR3 size: 13 residues. The germline CDR1 and CDR2 sequences are SGHVT and SQSDAQ. CDR3 sequence: CASSLEPRGEQYV. The CDR3 coding sequence is TGTGCCAGCAGCTTAGAGCCCAGGGGCGAGCAGTACGTC.

This chain joins TRBV6-2 or TRBV6-3 and TRBJ2-7; D unresolved. The CDR3 spans 13 residues. CDR1 and CDR2 (germline): MNHEY, SVGEGT. Trimming pared 3 bases from V and 3 bases from J, leaving 9 bases between. The CDR3 loop reads CASSYDGSYEQYV. CDR3 coding DNA: TGTGCCAGCAGTTATGACGGTAGCTACGAGCAGTACGTC.

This clonotype was counted at least ten times. V and J are TRBV19 and TRBJ2-1; weak D call: TRBD2 (6 bases). Trimming took off 3 bases at V and 1 base at J, with 16 bases between the two ends. In germline, CDR1 is LNHDA, CDR2 SQIVND (reference sequence). The CDR3 spans 17 residues. This chain's CDR3 is CASSIARGEASYNEQFF. The CDR3 coding sequence is TGTGCCAGTAGTATCGCCCGAGGGGAGGCTTCCTACAATGAGCAGTTCTTC.

The rearrangement joins TRBV6-6 to TRBJ1-1; D possibly corresponds to TRBD1 (6 bases). Germline V gives CDR1 MNHNY, CDR2 SVGAGI (reference sequence). The germline V and J ends were trimmed by 6 bases and 0 bases, with 20 bases remaining between them. The CDR3 length is 17 residues. CDR3 sequence reads: CASSSPPVGDMNTEAFF. The CDR3, as DNA: TGTGCCAGCAGCTCTCCTCCAGTGGGGGACATGAACACTGAAGCTTTCTTT.

This clonotype has more than one count but fewer than ten. The chain has TRBV27 and TRBJ1-1; D gene unclear. The CDR3 is made up of 15 amino acids. Germline assignment: CDR1 MNHEY and CDR2 SMNVEV (reference sequence). The V gene lost 5 bases and the J gene lost 2 bases, with 15 bases spanning the gap. The CDR3 sequence is CASSSTAGVNTEAFF. The CDR3 DNA sequence: TGTGCCAGCAGTAGCACCGCAGGAGTCAACACTGAAGCTTTCTTT.

V gene TRBV6-2 or TRBV6-3 combines with J gene TRBJ2-4; 8 bases are a match to TRBD1. Germline-derived CDR1 and CDR2 are MNHEY and SVGEGT. This CDR3 comprises 15 residues. V shed 2 bases, J shed 6 bases, and the junction held 6 bases outside the gene matches. The CDR3 loop is CASSYRGQGGNIQYF. The CDR3 region has the DNA TGTGCCAGCAGTTACCGCGGACAGGGAGGAAACATTCAGTACTTC.

This sequence joins TRBV11-1 and TRBJ1-1; 9 bases map to TRBD1. This CDR3 comprises 15 residues. Germline V CDR1 and CDR2: SGHAT, FQDESV (reference sequence). The V and J ends lost 4 bases and 4 bases, in that order; junction bases with no gene match: 7. The CDR3 here is CASSSTTGGTTEAFF. CDR3 in DNA: TGTGCCAGCAGCTCAACGACAGGGGGAACCACTGAAGCTTTCTTT. Complete variable domain (other parts from reference TRBV11-1 and TRBJ1-1): EAEVAQSPRYKITEKSQAVAFWCDPISGHATLYWYRQILGQGPELLVQFQDESVVDDSQLPKDRFSAERLKGVDSTLKIQPAELGDSAMYLCASSSTTGGTTEAFFGQGTRLTVV.

This sequence joins TRBV4-2 and TRBJ1-1; TRBD1 might be the D (5 bases). Germline V lookup: CDR1 LGHNA, CDR2 YNFKEQ. The CDR3 loop spans 13 amino acids. V lost 4 bases and J 4 bases, leaving 10 bases between the germline ends. This CDR3 reads CASSPGTGTEAFF. The CDR3 bases are TGTGCCAGCAGCCCCGGGACGGGCACTGAAGCTTTCTTT.

In this sample, this clonotype turned up a few times. The CDR3 is CSARDPQGAGFDLEKLFF. CDR3 nucleotide sequence: TGCAGTGCTAGAGATCCCCAGGGGGCGGGTTTTGATTTGGAAAAACTGTTTTTT. The genes are TRBV20-1 and TRBJ1-4, with TRBD1 matching over 8 bases. CDR1 DFQATT and CDR2 SNEGSKA come from the germline V gene (reference sequence). CDR3 size: 18 residues. V lost 0 bases and J lost 8; bases outside the gene matches: 17.

V gene TRBV7-9 combines with J gene TRBJ1-5, with 7 bases that match TRBD1. J gave up 4 bases and V 5 bases, and 11 bases lay outside the gene matches. This CDR3 spans 16 amino acids. Germline V gives CDR1 SEHNR, CDR2 FQNEAQ (reference sequence). CDR3 region: CASSRADRVWNQPQHF. The CDR3 nucleotides read TGTGCCAGCAGCCGGGCTGACAGGGTCTGGAATCAGCCCCAGCATTTT.

The table lists this clonotype with a few counts. V is TRBV12-3 or TRBV12-4 and J is TRBJ2-5; D is tentatively TRBD1 or TRBD2 (5 bases each). Trimming stripped 3 bases from V and 5 bases from J, with 19 bases between. The CDR3 totals 16 residues. CDR3 protein: CASSFWDPRHRETQYF. The CDR3, as DNA: TGTGCCAGCAGTTTTTGGGACCCACGGCATCGGGAGACCCAGTACTTC.

The chain employs TRBV7-2 and TRBJ2-5, with D possibly being TRBD1 (5 bases). This CDR3 spans 15 amino acids. The germline V and J ends were trimmed by 5 bases and 4 bases, with 17 bases remaining between them. Looked up from germline, CDR1 is SGHTA and CDR2 is FQGNSA. The CDR3 here is CASSVNKGTGETQYF. The CDR3 nucleotides read TGTGCCAGCAGCGTAAACAAGGGTACAGGAGAGACCCAGTACTTC.

This clonotype was seen a few times. The genes are TRBV5-1 and TRBJ2-7; either TRBD1 or TRBD2 may fit D (6 bases each). V was shortened by 6 bases and J by 2 bases, with 15 bases between the two germline ends. Germline lookup yields CDR1 SGHRS and CDR2 YFSETQ. This CDR3 has 14 residues. The CDR3 here is CASTEGGQTYEQYF. As DNA, the CDR3 is TGCGCCAGCACGGAGGGGGGCCAAACCTACGAGCAGTACTTC.

The gene calls are TRBV9 and TRBJ1-5; 8 positions agree with TRBD1. J lost 4 bases, V lost 0 bases, and 3 bases had no gene match. The CDR3 is 15 amino acids. Germline V lookup: CDR1 SGDLS, CDR2 YYNGEE. Here the CDR3 reads CASSVGGQDNQPQHF. DNA of the CDR3: TGTGCCAGCAGCGTAGGGGGACAGGATAATCAGCCCCAGCATTTT.

This clonotype has just a few counts. This chain connects TRBV6-6 to TRBJ1-2; TRBD1 matches at 7 bases. V shed 5 bases, J shed 4 bases, and the junction held 7 bases outside the gene matches. Germline CDR1 and CDR2: MNHNY and SVGAGI (reference sequence). This CDR3 comprises 14 residues. In nucleotides, the CDR3 is TGTGCCAGCAGTACCGGGACAGTAATCTATGGCTACACCTTC. Translating gives CASSTGTVIYGYTF.